This T cell receptor (beta chain) appears in the sequencing data of a study of cytomegalovirus exposure and HLA in healthy donors. Overall study findings and caveats: TCR beta V segments were, for the most part, productive about 87% or about 30% of the time in an earlier analysis. Later, TCR association rates were found to vary by HLA locus, highest for DRB1 and lowest for HLA-C. Later analysis revealed greater clonal expansion in HLA-associated TCR beta chains than in equally common others.

The CDR3 has 14 amino acids. V was pared by 3 bases and J by 7 bases, with 8 bases of the junction left unmatched. Germline-derived CDR1 and CDR2 are SGHDT and YYEEEE. PCR amplification relied on 60 Vbeta primers (plus 13 Jbeta primers). The table came from immunoSEQ multiplex PCR; TCRdb's copy has only in-frame clones and leaves some out. This table holds under 110,000 clones, around three quarters found once. As regards this clone: No antigen is known for it.

Sequencing input: PBMCs. The clonotype originates from a boy younger than 18 in good health and CMV-seronegative. The V and J genes are TRBV5-6 and TRBJ1-2; 8 nucleotides agree with TRBD1. In nucleotides, the CDR3 is TGTGCCAGCAGCTGGTGGACAGGGTTCGTTGGCTACACCTTC. This codes for CASSWWTGFVGYTF.